The 24 T cell receptor beta chains below were found in one sample sequenced in a study of blood T cell repertoires in COVID-19. Repertoires were generated with immunoSEQ multiplex PCR, while TCRdb's copy carries only in-frame clones and drops some. Among roughly 150,000 clones listed, more than 75% were seen once. The sequencing sample was made of peripheral blood. These receptor sequences come from a man aged 55 to 69 who had recovered from COVID-19.

The chain combines TRBV7-2 with TRBJ2-1; TRBD2 agrees at 8 bases. This CDR3 is built from 15 residues. The germline gives CDR1 SGHTA, CDR2 FQGNSA. J was trimmed by 3 bases and V by 3 bases; bases with no gene match: 4. The CDR3 nucleotides read TGTGCCAGCAGCTTGAATAGCGGGATCTACAATGAGCAGTTCTTC. Protein product: CASSLNSGIYNEQFF.

The rearrangement uses TRBV28 and TRBJ2-2, with 9 bases identical to TRBD2. Germline V gene sequence: CDR1 MDHEN, CDR2 SYDVKM. The length of the CDR3 is 19 residues. The V gene end was trimmed by 5 bases and the J gene end by 7 bases; junction bases not matched to a gene: 20. CDR3 amino acids: CASSLTIGKSGGSVGELFF. DNA for the CDR3: TGTGCCAGCAGTCTAACCATCGGAAAAAGCGGGGGGTCGGTCGGGGAGCTGTTTTTT.

The chain carries TRBV6-4 and TRBJ1-5, with D hard to call. The CDR3 contains 13 residues. V was clipped by 6 bases and J by 0 bases, with 6 bases between them. Germline lookup yields CDR1 MRHNA and CDR2 SNTAGT. The CDR3 spells CASSEHSNQPQHF. In DNA, the CDR3 is TGTGCCAGCAGCGAACATAGCAATCAGCCCCAGCATTTT.

This chain links TRBV7-2 with TRBJ2-7; no clear D gene. Trimming took off 2 bases at V and 2 bases at J, with 10 bases between the two ends. In germline, CDR1 is SGHTA, CDR2 FQGNSA. The CDR3 has 14 amino acids. CDR3 residues: CASSLPGGAYEQYF. The CDR3 DNA follows: TGTGCCAGCAGCTTACCCGGCGGAGCCTACGAGCAGTACTTC.

V gene TRBV5-1 combines with J gene TRBJ1-4; no clear D. The CDR3 spans 14 residues. Trimming stripped 1 base from V and 3 bases from J, with 7 bases between. CDR1 is SGHRS and CDR2 is YFSETQ in the germline V gene. The CDR3 region has the DNA TGCGCCAGCAGCTTGCTAGGAGCTAATGAAAAACTGTTTTTT. This translates into CASSLLGANEKLFF.

The chain uses TRBV7-3 and TRBJ2-3, with D perhaps matching TRBD1 (7 bases). The germline gives CDR1 SGHTA, CDR2 FQGTGA. V shed 4 bases and J shed 3 bases, with 17 bases lying between them. The CDR3 length is 16 residues. The CDR3 loop reads CASSSEARGRTDTQYF. DNA for the CDR3: TGTGCCAGCAGCTCCGAGGCCAGGGGGAGGACAGATACGCAGTATTTT.

The chain joins TRBV9 to TRBJ2-2; no firm D call. Trimming stripped 0 bases from V and 3 bases from J, with 12 bases between. The CDR3 runs 16 residues. The germline V gene has CDR1 SGDLS and CDR2 YYNGEE. This CDR3 is CASSVERSVDTGELFF. The CDR3 bases are TGTGCCAGCAGCGTAGAGAGGTCGGTTGACACCGGGGAGCTGTTTTTT.

V is TRBV7-3 and J is TRBJ2-2, with 7 bases fitting TRBD2. Germline trimming cut 2 bases from V and 6 bases from J; bases unmatched to any gene: 3. Germline lookup yields CDR1 SGHTA and CDR2 FQGTGA. The CDR3 is made up of 14 amino acids. The CDR3 loop reads CASSLASGSGELFF. CDR3 sequence (DNA): TGTGCCAGCAGCTTAGCTAGCGGCTCCGGGGAGCTGTTTTTT.

The chain employs TRBV5-1 and TRBJ2-3, with D unclear. CDR1 is SGHRS, CDR2 YFSETQ, per germline. Trimming left V 0 bases short and J 0 bases short, with 8 bases between. The CDR3 length is 15 residues. This CDR3 is CASSLASRSTDTQYF. CDR3 in DNA: TGCGCCAGCAGCTTGGCCTCCCGGAGCACAGATACGCAGTATTTT.

The chain combines TRBV27 with TRBJ2-7; possible D gene TRBD1, 5 bases. The V gene's germline CDR1 is MNHEY and CDR2 SMNVEV (reference sequence). This CDR3 comprises 15 residues. V lost 3 bases to trimming and J lost 2 bases, with 14 bases between them. In nucleotides, the CDR3 is TGTGCCAGCAGTTTGCGTGGGGCTCCCACCTACGAGCAGTACTTC. It specifies CASSLRGAPTYEQYF.

V gene TRBV19 combines with J gene TRBJ1-2; D may be TRBD1 (5 bases). Germline V gene sequence: CDR1 LNHDA, CDR2 SQIVND (reference sequence). The CDR3 is 15 amino acids. The ends were cut back, 3 bases at V and 1 base at J, with 12 bases in the middle. The CDR3 nucleotides read TGTGCCAGTAGTATTGGGGCGACCCTTAACTATGGCTACACCTTC. It codes for CASSIGATLNYGYTF. The whole variable domain, filled in from reference TRBV19 and TRBJ1-2, reads DGGITQSPKYLFRKEGQNVTLSCEQNLNHDAMYWYRQDPGQGLRLIYYSQIVNDFQKGDIAEGYSVSREKKESFPLTVTSAQKNPTAFYLCASSIGATLNYGYTFGSGTRLTVV.

V is TRBV28 and J is TRBJ1-2; unclear D gene. The germline CDR1 and CDR2 sequences are MDHEN and SYDVKM. CDR3 length equals 11 residues. Trimming took 5 bases from V and 3 from J, leaving 4 bases between them. CDR3 residues: CASSVDYGYTF. CDR3 sequence (DNA): TGTGCCAGCAGTGTCGACTATGGCTACACCTTC.

The rearrangement joins TRBV7-6 to TRBJ2-3, with TRBD2 identical over 14 bases. After removal of 3 bases from V and 6 bases from J, the junction contained 8 bases not matched to a gene. This CDR3 is 17 amino acids long. CDR1 is SGHVS, CDR2 FNYEAQ, per germline. The CDR3 protein is CASSFSRLAGGADTQYF. CDR3 coding DNA: TGTGCCAGCAGCTTTTCTAGACTAGCGGGAGGGGCGGATACGCAGTATTTT.

This chain links TRBV5-1 with TRBJ2-7, with D possibly matching TRBD1 (6 bases). Germline values: CDR1 SGHRS, CDR2 YFSETQ. The CDR3 covers 14 residues. The ends were cut back, 4 bases at V and 7 bases at J, with 18 bases in the middle. The CDR3 here is CASSHRDSSGEQYF. CDR3 coding DNA: TGCGCCAGCAGCCACAGGGATTCTTCGGGGGAGCAGTACTTC. The full variable domain, in which reference TRBV5-1 and TRBJ2-7 provide the parts outside the CDR3, is KAGVTQTPRYLIKTRGQQVTLSCSPISGHRSVSWYQQTPGQGLQFLFEYFSETQRNKGNFPGRFSGRQFSNSRSEMNVSTLELGDSALYLCASSHRDSSGEQYFGPGTRLTVT.

The DNA for the CDR3 is TGTGCCAGCAGTTTCCGATTGACAGGGGGAGCTGGGGCCAACGTCCTGACTTTC. Its protein product is CASSFRLTGGAGANVLTF. The chain joins TRBV27 to TRBJ2-6; 9 positions match TRBD1. Losses at the gene ends were 3 bases for V and 2 bases for J; bases not matched to a gene: 8. CDR1 and CDR2 (germline): MNHEY, SMNVEV (reference sequence). This CDR3 is 18 amino acids long.

The chain joins TRBV29-1 to TRBJ2-7; D is unclear. Per the germline V gene, CDR1 is SQVTM and CDR2 is ANQGSEA. Trimming took 4 bases from V and 0 from J, leaving 13 bases between them. CDR3 size: 14 residues. This chain's CDR3 is CSVVSGVGSYEQYF. CDR3 DNA: TGCAGCGTTGTCTCCGGAGTGGGCTCCTACGAGCAGTACTTC.

V and J are TRBV3-1 (or the pseudogene TRBV3-2) and TRBJ2-5, with 8 bases matching TRBD2. Germline trimming cut 0 bases from V and 5 bases from J; bases unmatched to any gene: 5. Germline CDR1 LGHDT, CDR2 YNNKEL (reference sequence). The CDR3 sequence is 15 residues long. In DNA form, the CDR3 reads TGTGCCAGCAGCCAAGATATCCCGGGGGGGGAGACCCAGTACTTC. Its translation: CASSQDIPGGETQYF.

V gene TRBV21-1 combines with J gene TRBJ1-2. TRBV21-1 is a listed pseudogene. This CDR3 comprises 16 residues. This CDR3 reads CASSKALPILNYGYTF. The CDR3 bases are TGTGCCAGCAGCAAAGCGCTACCAATTCTGAACTATGGCTACACCTTC.

This chain links TRBV6-2 or TRBV6-3 with TRBJ1-1; TRBD1 matches at 8 bases. Per germline, CDR1 MNHEY and CDR2 SVGEGT. V shed 0 bases, J shed 10 bases, and the junction held 1 base outside the gene matches. The length of the CDR3 is 12 residues. CDR3 residues: CASSYSQGGAFF. In DNA form, the CDR3 reads TGTGCCAGCAGTTACTCACAGGGGGGAGCTTTCTTT.

This clone has just one count. The J gene is TRBJ2-1, the V gene TRBV3-1 (or the pseudogene TRBV3-2), with 12 bases aligning to TRBD2. Germline V gene data show CDR1 as LGHDT and CDR2 as YNNKEL (reference sequence). This CDR3 is 19 amino acids long. V lost 1 base, J lost 4 bases, and 11 bases stayed unmatched. The CDR3 DNA reads TGTGCCAGCAGCCAAGTCGGACTAGCGGGACCTCCGGGGTACAATGAGCAGTTCTTC. The encoded protein is CASSQVGLAGPPGYNEQFF.

J is TRBJ1-1 and V is TRBV9; TRBD1 matches at 9 bases. J was trimmed by 2 bases and V by 4 bases; bases with no gene match: 3. This CDR3 contains 14 residues. Germline V gene sequence: CDR1 SGDLS, CDR2 YYNGEE. This CDR3 is CASSSGQGNTEAFF. The CDR3 region has the DNA TGTGCCAGCAGCTCGGGACAGGGAAACACTGAAGCTTTCTTT.

The chain joins TRBV3-1 (or the pseudogene TRBV3-2) to TRBJ2-5; TRBD2 is a possible D gene (5 bases). This CDR3 is built from 15 residues. CDR1 is LGHDT, CDR2 YNNKEL, per germline (reference sequence). Trimming pared 4 bases from V and 5 bases from J, leaving 17 bases between. CDR3 sequence (DNA): TGTGCCAGCAGCCTCTCGATCCGGCGGAGGGAGACCCAGTACTTC. Encoded protein: CASSLSIRRRETQYF.

The count of this clone is one. This chain uses TRBV19 with TRBJ1-2; 8 positions agree with TRBD1. After removal of 3 bases from V and 1 base from J, the junction contained 7 bases not matched to a gene. There are 16 residues in the CDR3. Germline V gives CDR1 LNHDA, CDR2 SQIVND (reference sequence). The CDR3 region has the DNA TGTGCCAGTAGTATTAATCCGGGACAGGATAACTATGGCTACACCTTC. Its translation: CASSINPGQDNYGYTF.

CDR3 in amino acids: CASSVAGGAGSPLHF. CDR3 sequence (DNA): TGTGCCAGCAGCGTCGCAGGGGGCGCGGGGTCACCCCTCCACTTT. This chain connects TRBV9 to TRBJ1-6, with 8 bases that match TRBD1. Unmatched junction bases numbered 8, after V lost 2 bases and J lost 10 bases. From germline, CDR1 is SGDLS and CDR2 YYNGEE. This CDR3 comprises 15 residues.